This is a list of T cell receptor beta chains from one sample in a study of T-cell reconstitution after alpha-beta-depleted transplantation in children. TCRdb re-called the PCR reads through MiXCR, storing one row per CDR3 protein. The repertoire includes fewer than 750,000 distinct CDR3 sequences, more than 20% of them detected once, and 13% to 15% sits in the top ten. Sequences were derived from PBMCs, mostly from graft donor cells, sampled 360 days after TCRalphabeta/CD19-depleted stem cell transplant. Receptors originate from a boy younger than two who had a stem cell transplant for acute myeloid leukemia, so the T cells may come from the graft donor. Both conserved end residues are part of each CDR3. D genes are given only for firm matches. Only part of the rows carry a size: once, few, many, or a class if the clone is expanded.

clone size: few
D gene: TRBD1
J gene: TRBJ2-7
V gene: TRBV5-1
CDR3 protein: CASSLWTGSYEQYF
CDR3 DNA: TGCGCCAGCAGCCTGTGGACAGGGAGCTACGAGCAGTACTTC

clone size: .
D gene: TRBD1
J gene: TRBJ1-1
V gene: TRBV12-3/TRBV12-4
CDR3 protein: CASSPPRGRGGTEAFF
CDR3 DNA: TGTGCCAGCAGTCCCCCCAGGGGGCGGGGTGGGACTGAAGCTTTCTTT

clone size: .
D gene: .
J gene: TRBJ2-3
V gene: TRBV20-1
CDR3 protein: CSARGVKRASGTDTQYF
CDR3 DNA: TGCAGTGCTAGAGGTGTAAAAAGGGCTAGCGGCACAGATACGCAGTATTTT

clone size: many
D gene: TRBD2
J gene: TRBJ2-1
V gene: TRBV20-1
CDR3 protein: CSASMAGGLIPYNEQFF
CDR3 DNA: TGCAGTGCTAGCATGGCGGGGGGTTTAATCCCCTACAATGAGCAGTTCTTC

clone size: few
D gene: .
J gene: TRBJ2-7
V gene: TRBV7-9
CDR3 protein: CASSLDGWDGVSVEQYF
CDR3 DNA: TGTGCCAGCAGCTTAGACGGGTGGGATGGAGTTAGCGTGGAGCAGTACTTC

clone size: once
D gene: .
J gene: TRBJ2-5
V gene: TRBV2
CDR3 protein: CASSMGHYETQYF
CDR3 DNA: TGTGCCAGCAGTATGGGACATTACGAGACCCAGTACTTC

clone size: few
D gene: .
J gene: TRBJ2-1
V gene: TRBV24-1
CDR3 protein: CATSGQALYNEQFF
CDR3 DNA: TGTGCCACCAGTGGACAGGCCCTTTACAATGAGCAGTTCTTC

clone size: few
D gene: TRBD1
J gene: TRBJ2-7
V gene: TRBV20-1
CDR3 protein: CSARPPGQSYEQYF
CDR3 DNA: TGCAGTGCTAGACCCCCGGGACAGTCATACGAGCAGTACTTC

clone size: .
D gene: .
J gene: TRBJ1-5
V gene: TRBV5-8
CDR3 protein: CASSLARTGKPQHF
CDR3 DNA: TGTGCCAGCAGCTTGGCACGTACAGGGAAGCCCCAGCATTTT

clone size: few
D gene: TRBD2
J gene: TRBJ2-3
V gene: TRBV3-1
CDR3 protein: CASSQPAGGPTDTQYF
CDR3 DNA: TGTGCCAGCAGCCAACCGGCGGGGGGGCCGACAGATACGCAGTATTTT

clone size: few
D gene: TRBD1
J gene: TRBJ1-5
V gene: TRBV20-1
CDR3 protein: CSARTGQNSNQPQHF
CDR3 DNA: TGCAGTGCTAGAACGGGACAGAATAGCAATCAGCCCCAGCATTTT

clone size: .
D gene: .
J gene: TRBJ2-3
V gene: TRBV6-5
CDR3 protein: CASSYSRPNGGTDTQYF
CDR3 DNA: TGTGCCAGCAGTTACTCGAGGCCGAACGGGGGCACAGATACGCAGTATTTT

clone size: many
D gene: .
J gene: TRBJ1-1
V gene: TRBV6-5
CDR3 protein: CASSWGNTEAFF
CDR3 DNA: TGTGCCAGCAGTTGGGGGAACACTGAAGCTTTCTTT

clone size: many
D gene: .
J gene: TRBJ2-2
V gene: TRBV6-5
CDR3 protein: CASSYSGGDTGELFF
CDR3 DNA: TGTGCCAGCAGTTACTCGGGGGGAGATACCGGGGAGCTGTTTTTT

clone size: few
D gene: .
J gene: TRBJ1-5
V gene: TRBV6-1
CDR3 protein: CASSVSQWGNQPQHF
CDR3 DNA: TGTGCCAGCAGTGTTAGCCAGTGGGGCAATCAGCCCCAGCATTTT

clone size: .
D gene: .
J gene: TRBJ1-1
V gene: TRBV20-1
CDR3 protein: CSARTTGFTEAFF
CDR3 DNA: TGCAGTGCTAGAACAACAGGTTTCACTGAAGCTTTCTTT

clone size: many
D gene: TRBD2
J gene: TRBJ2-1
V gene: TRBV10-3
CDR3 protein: CAISAAGGYEQFF
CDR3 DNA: TGTGCCATCAGTGCCGCGGGGGGATATGAGCAGTTCTTC

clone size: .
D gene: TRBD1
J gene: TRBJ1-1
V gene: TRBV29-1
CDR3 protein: CSVGDRPGGTEAFF
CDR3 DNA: TGCAGCGTTGGGGACAGACCCGGGGGGACTGAAGCTTTCTTT

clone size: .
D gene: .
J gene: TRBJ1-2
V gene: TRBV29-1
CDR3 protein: CSVGETGYGYTF
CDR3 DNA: TGCAGCGTTGGGGAGACAGGATATGGCTACACCTTC

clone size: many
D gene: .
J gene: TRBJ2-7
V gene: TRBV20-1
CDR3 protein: CSASFGTLIGEQYF
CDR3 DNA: TGCAGTGCTAGTTTTGGGACACTCATCGGCGAGCAGTACTTC

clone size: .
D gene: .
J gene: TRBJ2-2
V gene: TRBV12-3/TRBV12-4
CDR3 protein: CASSFIPGLRPGELFF
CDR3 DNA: TGTGCCAGCAGTTTTATTCCGGGGCTGAGGCCCGGGGAGCTGTTTTTT

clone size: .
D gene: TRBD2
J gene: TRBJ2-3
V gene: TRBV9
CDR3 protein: CASSVGTSGGATDTQYF
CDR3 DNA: TGTGCCAGCAGCGTAGGGACTAGCGGGGGGGCAACAGATACGCAGTATTTT

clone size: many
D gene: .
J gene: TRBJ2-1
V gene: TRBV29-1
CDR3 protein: CSVGLPGPPNEQFF
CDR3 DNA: TGCAGCGTTGGCTTACCGGGCCCTCCAAATGAGCAGTTCTTC

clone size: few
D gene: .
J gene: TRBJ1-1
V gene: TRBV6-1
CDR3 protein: CASRPPQSLNTEAFF
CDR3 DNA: TGTGCCAGCAGGCCACCACAGAGCTTGAACACTGAAGCTTTCTTT

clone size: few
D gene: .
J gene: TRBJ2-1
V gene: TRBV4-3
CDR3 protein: CASSQSRGFYNEQFF
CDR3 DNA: TGCGCCAGCAGCCAGTCCCGGGGCTTTTACAATGAGCAGTTCTTC

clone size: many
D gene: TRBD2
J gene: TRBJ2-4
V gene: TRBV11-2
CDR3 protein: CASSLEGVLAGALAKNIQYF
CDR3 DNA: TGTGCCAGCAGCTTGGAGGGAGTGCTAGCGGGGGCGCTAGCCAAAAACATTCAGTACTTC

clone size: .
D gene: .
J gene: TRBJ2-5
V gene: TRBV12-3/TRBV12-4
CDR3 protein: CASSFSIQETQYF
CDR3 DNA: TGTGCCAGCAGTTTCTCAATTCAAGAGACCCAGTACTTC

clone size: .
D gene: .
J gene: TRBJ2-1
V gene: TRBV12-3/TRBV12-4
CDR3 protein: CASSEVGGGSYNEQFF
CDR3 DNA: TGTGCCAGCAGCGAGGTGGGGGGCGGCTCCTACAATGAGCAGTTCTTC

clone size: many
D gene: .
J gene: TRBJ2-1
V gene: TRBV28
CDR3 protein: CASSQGTRRSSYNEQFF
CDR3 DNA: TGTGCCAGCAGCCAAGGGACGCGCCGGAGCTCCTACAATGAGCAGTTCTTC

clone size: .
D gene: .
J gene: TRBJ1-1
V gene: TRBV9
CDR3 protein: CASSSSDGGEAFF
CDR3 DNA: TGTGCCAGCAGCAGCTCGGACGGCGGAGAAGCTTTCTTT

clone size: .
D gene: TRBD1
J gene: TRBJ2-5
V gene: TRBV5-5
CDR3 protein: CASSWQPGQGTRETQYF
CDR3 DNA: TGTGCCAGCAGCTGGCAACCCGGACAGGGGACGCGAGAGACCCAGTACTTC

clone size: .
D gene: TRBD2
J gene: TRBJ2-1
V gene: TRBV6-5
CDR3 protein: CASSYSASGGDNEQFF
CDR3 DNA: TGTGCCAGCAGTTACTCGGCTAGCGGGGGGGACAATGAGCAGTTCTTC

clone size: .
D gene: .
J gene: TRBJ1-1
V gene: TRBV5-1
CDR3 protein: CASSSGLQGNTEAFF
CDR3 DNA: TGCGCCAGCAGCTCCGGCCTGCAGGGGAACACTGAAGCTTTCTTT

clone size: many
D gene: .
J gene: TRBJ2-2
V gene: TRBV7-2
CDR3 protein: CASSFRVASNTGELFF
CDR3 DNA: TGTGCCAGCAGCTTCAGGGTTGCTTCGAACACCGGGGAGCTGTTTTTT

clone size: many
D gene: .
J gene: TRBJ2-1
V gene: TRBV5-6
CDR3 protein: CASMGSGEQFF
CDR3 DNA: TGTGCCAGCATGGGATCGGGTGAGCAGTTCTTC

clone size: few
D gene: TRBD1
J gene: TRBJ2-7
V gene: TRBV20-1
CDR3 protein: CSARQTGDNYEQYF
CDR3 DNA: TGCAGTGCTAGACAGACAGGGGACAACTACGAGCAGTACTTC

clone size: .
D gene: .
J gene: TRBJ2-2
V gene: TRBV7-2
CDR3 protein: CASSYRQAGELFF
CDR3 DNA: TGTGCCAGCAGCTACCGACAGGCCGGGGAGCTGTTTTTT

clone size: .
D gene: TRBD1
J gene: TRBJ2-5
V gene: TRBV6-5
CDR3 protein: CASVQGARGQETQYF
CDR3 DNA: TGTGCCAGCGTTCAAGGGGCCAGGGGGCAAGAGACCCAGTACTTC

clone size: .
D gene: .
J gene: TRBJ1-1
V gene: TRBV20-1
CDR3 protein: CSARVAGVNTEAFF
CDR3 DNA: TGCAGTGCTAGAGTGGCAGGGGTGAACACTGAAGCTTTCTTT

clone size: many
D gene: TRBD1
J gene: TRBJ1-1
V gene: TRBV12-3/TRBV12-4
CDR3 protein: CASSFPSRGRVEAFF
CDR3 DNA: TGTGCCAGCAGTTTCCCAAGCAGGGGGCGAGTTGAAGCTTTCTTT

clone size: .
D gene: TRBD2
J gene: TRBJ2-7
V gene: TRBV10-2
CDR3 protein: CASSESGGAEREQYF
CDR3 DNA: TGCGCCAGCAGTGAGTCCGGGGGGGCGGAACGGGAGCAGTACTTC

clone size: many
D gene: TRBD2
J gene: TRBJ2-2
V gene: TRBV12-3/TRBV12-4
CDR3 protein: CANAGVGTGELFF
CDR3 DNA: TGTGCCAACGCGGGGGTAGGGACCGGGGAGCTGTTTTTT